The entry below gives a single T cell receptor (beta chain) sequence along with its context. Libraries were prepared by immunoSEQ multiplex PCR; TCRdb keeps only in-frame clonotypes and omits some of them. This sample has roughly 59,000 clones, with 80% found just once. This sample is part of a study of T cells in tumors after PD-1 blockade. Study information: No patient had prior checkpoint blockade, systemic immunosuppression, or radiotherapy within 4 weeks. Patients received pembrolizumab 200 mg every 3 weeks or cemiplimab 350 mg every 2 weeks.

Per germline, CDR1 GTSNPN and CDR2 SVGIG (reference sequence). Trimming took off 0 bases at V and 7 bases at J, with 13 bases between the two ends. The CDR3 spans 13 residues. This receptor was taken from a human donor with basal cell carcinoma. The V gene is TRBV30, the J gene TRBJ2-7, with D possibly being TRBD2 (5 bases). The specimen was PBMCs, collected before anti-PD-1 treatment. This CDR3 reads CAWSVLAGREQYF. In DNA, the CDR3 is TGTGCCTGGAGTGTATTGGCGGGCCGGGAGCAGTACTTC.